These 29 T cell receptor beta chains were sequenced from one sample in a study of T cell responses to AZD1222 COVID-19 vaccine. Sequencing was performed with immunoSEQ multiplex PCR; in TCRdb, only in-frame clones are kept and a portion is missing. The sample records about 100,000 clones, 87% being singletons. The source material was peripheral blood, sampled on day 0 of AZD1222 vaccination. All receptors come from an adult in good health.

This clone was detected a few times. The chain couples TRBV6-2 or TRBV6-3 to TRBJ2-3; 9 bases agree with TRBD2. This CDR3 region has 15 residues. Unmatched junction bases numbered 4, after V lost 3 bases and J lost 3 bases. From germline, CDR1 is MNHEY and CDR2 SVGEGT. CDR3: CASSYDSGGTDTQYF. The CDR3, as DNA: TGTGCCAGCAGTTATGACAGCGGGGGGACAGATACGCAGTATTTT.

The V call is TRBV5-1, the J call TRBJ1-5; 9 bases agree with TRBD1. This CDR3 has 15 residues. Germline CDR1 reads SGHRS; CDR2 reads YFSETQ. With V trimmed by 7 bases and J by 6 bases, 11 bases remained unmatched. CDR3 sequence: CASSRGDREGQPQHF. Written as DNA, the CDR3 is TGCGCCAGCTCACGAGGGGACAGGGAGGGTCAGCCCCAGCATTTT. The full variable domain, completed using reference TRBV5-1 and TRBJ1-5, is KAGVTQTPRYLIKTRGQQVTLSCSPISGHRSVSWYQQTPGQGLQFLFEYFSETQRNKGNFPGRFSGRQFSNSRSEMNVSTLELGDSALYLCASSRGDREGQPQHFGDGTRLSIL.

The rearrangement joins TRBV6-2 or TRBV6-3 to TRBJ2-2; TRBD2 is a possible D gene (5 bases). The V end lost 2 bases, the J end lost 4 bases, and 8 bases lay between the germline ends. Germline V gene sequence: CDR1 MNHEY, CDR2 SVGEGT. The CDR3 loop spans 14 amino acids. This CDR3 is CASSYEGPTGELFF. The CDR3 coding sequence is TGTGCCAGCAGTTACGAGGGCCCCACCGGGGAGCTGTTTTTT.

This clone showed up just a few times. J is TRBJ2-3 and V is TRBV7-3; D uncertain. CDR3 size: 13 residues. The germline V gene has CDR1 SGHTA and CDR2 FQGTGA. Trimming left V 4 bases short and J 2 bases short, with 7 bases between. Here the CDR3 reads CASSSTPTDTQYF. Written as DNA, the CDR3 is TGTGCCAGCAGCTCCACCCCCACAGATACGCAGTATTTT.

V is TRBV7-2 and J is TRBJ1-5, with D maybe TRBD1 (5 bases). The CDR3 has 15 amino acids. Trimming removed 2 bases at V and 6 bases at J, with 14 bases between. CDR1 and CDR2 from the germline V gene are SGHTA and FQGNSA. This CDR3 reads CASSLIQGRGQPQHF. Written as DNA, the CDR3 is TGTGCCAGCAGCTTAATTCAGGGTCGGGGTCAGCCCCAGCATTTT.

The chain combines TRBV5-1 with TRBJ1-2; D perhaps matches TRBD1 (5 bases). The CDR3 length is 16 residues. Germline V CDR1 and CDR2: SGHRS, YFSETQ. V lost 3 bases, J lost 8 bases, and 23 bases lay in between. The CDR3 DNA follows: TGCGCCAGCAGCTATAGAGGGGAGGTTAAGGAGGAGGGCTACACCTTC. This translates into CASSYRGEVKEEGYTF.

This clone showed up just a few times. This chain joins TRBV4-2 and TRBJ2-5; D may correspond to TRBD1 or TRBD2 (6 bases each). V dropped 0 bases and J dropped 5 bases, with 16 bases sitting between them. Germline V gene sequence: CDR1 LGHNA, CDR2 YNFKEQ. The length of the CDR3 is 16 residues. The CDR3 nucleotides read TGTGCCAGCAGCCAAGAGAAAGGAGGGGGGCCCGAGACCCAGTACTTC. Amino acid sequence: CASSQEKGGGPETQYF.

The genes are TRBV7-9 and TRBJ2-1; 9 bases map to TRBD1. The V and J ends lost 11 bases and 6 bases, in that order; junction bases with no gene match: 8. Germline-derived CDR1 and CDR2 are SEHNR and FQNEAQ (reference sequence). The CDR3 loop spans 13 amino acids. The CDR3 sequence is CAGGDRAANEQFF. Here the CDR3 DNA reads TGTGCCGGAGGGGACAGGGCAGCCAATGAGCAGTTCTTC.

This sequence joins TRBV9 and TRBJ2-1, with 9 nucleotides matching TRBD2. This CDR3 is 15 amino acids long. V trimming: 7 bases; J trimming: 5 bases; junction bases outside the gene matches: 10. Germline V gives CDR1 SGDLS, CDR2 YYNGEE. The CDR3: CASRPGASGDNEQFF. CDR3 nucleotide sequence: TGTGCCAGCCGCCCCGGAGCTAGCGGGGACAATGAGCAGTTCTTC.

The chain couples TRBV7-2 to TRBJ2-2; D is unresolved. V shed 2 bases and J shed 6 bases, with 7 bases lying between them. Germline loops: CDR1 SGHTA, CDR2 FQGNSA. The CDR3 has 13 amino acids. This chain's CDR3 is CASSLRVAGELFF. CDR3 nucleotide sequence: TGTGCCAGCAGCTTAAGGGTGGCCGGGGAGCTGTTTTTT.

The chain combines TRBV28 with TRBJ1-2; TRBD1 agrees at 8 bases. The CDR3 totals 13 residues. Per germline, CDR1 MDHEN and CDR2 SYDVKM. The ends lost 5 bases at V and 6 bases at J; junction bases unmatched: 5. The DNA of the CDR3 is TGTGCCAGCAGTCCCGGGACAGGAGATGGCTACACCTTC. Encoded protein: CASSPGTGDGYTF.

The gene calls are TRBV6-5 and TRBJ2-2; D tentatively fits TRBD1 or TRBD2 (5 bases each). The V end lost 4 bases, the J end lost 3 bases, and 15 bases lay between the germline ends. From germline, CDR1 is MNHEY and CDR2 SVGAGI. The CDR3 covers 16 residues. CDR3 sequence reads: CASSSGPQGHTGELFF. The CDR3 DNA sequence: TGTGCCAGCAGTTCGGGACCTCAAGGGCACACCGGGGAGCTGTTTTTT.

The V and J genes are TRBV5-1 and TRBJ2-7; D unresolved. The J call could be wrong; TRBJ2-1 is a better fit for the DNA end. Germline CDR1 SGHRS, CDR2 YFSETQ. The CDR3 has 14 amino acids. The CDR3 here is CASSLDLEPNEQFF. In DNA form, the CDR3 reads TGCGCCAGCAGCTTGGACTTAGAGCCCAATGAGCAGTTCTTC.

The rearrangement links TRBV18 to TRBJ2-2, with D possibly called TRBD1 or TRBD2 (5 bases each). The CDR3 consists of 15 residues. Germline lookup yields CDR1 KGHSH and CDR2 LQKENI. The V end lost 3 bases, the J end lost 0 bases, and 8 bases lay between the germline ends. CDR3 amino acids: CASSPGTTNTGELFF. CDR3 in DNA: TGTGCCAGCTCACCCGGGACGACGAACACCGGGGAGCTGTTTTTT.

This clone was seen just once. This chain joins TRBV5-4 and TRBJ2-1; 14 nucleotides agree with TRBD2. The trim removed 2 bases at V and 3 bases at J, leaving 1 base unmatched. The CDR3 covers 16 residues. Germline V lookup: CDR1 SGHNT, CDR2 YYREEE (reference sequence). The CDR3 nucleotides read TGTGCCAGCAGCTTCGGGACTAGCGGGAGCTACAATGAGCAGTTCTTC. Residues: CASSFGTSGSYNEQFF.

V gene TRBV7-3 combines with J gene TRBJ1-1, with 7 bases matching TRBD1. Germline V gene sequence: CDR1 SGHTA, CDR2 FQGTGA. The V and J ends lost 5 bases and 11 bases, in that order; junction bases with no gene match: 5. The CDR3 has 11 residues. The CDR3 here is CASSRGQKAFF. DNA of the CDR3: TGTGCCAGCAGCCGGGGACAGAAGGCTTTCTTT.

CDR3 region: CASSPWGSENEQFF. DNA of the CDR3: TGTGCCAGCAGCCCCTGGGGCTCGGAGAATGAGCAGTTCTTC. The genes are TRBV7-2 and TRBJ2-1, with a possible D match to TRBD1 (5 bases). CDR1 and CDR2 (germline): SGHTA, FQGNSA. The CDR3 sequence is 14 residues long. The V gene lost 5 bases and the J gene lost 7 bases, with 15 bases spanning the gap.

The V gene is TRBV5-5, the J gene TRBJ1-1; no reliable D call. The germline V gene encodes CDR1 SGHKS and CDR2 YYEKEE (reference sequence). The ends were cut back, 5 bases at V and 11 bases at J, with 13 bases in the middle. This CDR3 is 11 amino acids long. CDR3 residues: CASRWGMSAFF. CDR3 DNA: TGTGCCAGCAGATGGGGTATGTCGGCTTTCTTT. Full variable domain (remainder filled in from reference TRBV5-5 and TRBJ1-1): DAGVTQSPTHLIKTRGQQVTLRCSPISGHKSVSWYQQVLGQGPQFIFQYYEKEERGRGNFPDRFSARQFPNYSSELNVNALLLGDSALYLCASRWGMSAFFGQGTRLTVV.

The chain employs TRBV24-1 and TRBJ2-3, with TRBD2 as a possible D gene (6 bases). Germline assignment: CDR1 KGHDR and CDR2 SFDVKD. The ends were cut back, 6 bases at V and 4 bases at J, with 13 bases in the middle. The CDR3 consists of 14 residues. Here the CDR3 reads CATSKTGDADTQYF. The CDR3 DNA reads TGTGCCACCAGTAAGACGGGGGACGCAGATACGCAGTATTTT.

V usage is TRBV7-2 and J usage is TRBJ2-7; D is ambiguous. CDR1 is SGHTA and CDR2 is FQGNSA in the germline V gene. Trimming removed 6 bases from V and 0 bases from J, with 12 bases in between. The CDR3 contains 14 residues. The CDR3 region has the DNA TGTGCCAGCAGTCGCGATTTTAGCTCCTACGAGCAGTACTTC. Protein: CASSRDFSSYEQYF.

In this sample, this clone turned up a few times. V usage is TRBV24-1 and J usage is TRBJ2-1; 9 bases are a match to TRBD1. The CDR3 is 17 residues long. J gave up 2 bases and V 4 bases, and 8 bases lay outside the gene matches. Germline CDR1 reads KGHDR; CDR2 reads SFDVKD. DNA of the CDR3: TGTGCCACCAGTGACCCCCCGGGACAGGGAACCTACAATGAGCAGTTCTTC. Its translation is CATSDPPGQGTYNEQFF.

The V gene is TRBV19, the J gene TRBJ2-7, with D possibly being TRBD2 (6 bases). The germline gives CDR1 LNHDA, CDR2 SQIVND (reference sequence). Trimming removed 9 bases from V and 5 bases from J, with 20 bases in between. The length of the CDR3 is 14 residues. The CDR3: CASKRDGGINEQYF. The CDR3 DNA follows: TGTGCCAGCAAGAGGGACGGGGGTATCAACGAGCAGTACTTC. Combining the CDR3 with reference TRBV19 and TRBJ2-7 gives the whole variable domain DGGITQSPKYLFRKEGQNVTLSCEQNLNHDAMYWYRQDPGQGLRLIYYSQIVNDFQKGDIAEGYSVSREKKESFPLTVTSAQKNPTAFYLCASKRDGGINEQYFGPGTRLTVT.

The rearrangement uses TRBV2 and TRBJ2-2; D perhaps matches TRBD2 (6 bases). The V end lost 2 bases, the J end lost 2 bases, and 12 bases lay between the germline ends. The CDR3 consists of 16 residues. Germline CDR1 SNHLY, CDR2 FYNNEI. The CDR3 DNA reads as TGTGCCAGCAGTGAATATGGTGCGGGAAACACCGGGGAGCTGTTTTTT. Amino acids: CASSEYGAGNTGELFF.

V and J are TRBV27 and TRBJ1-6, with 7 bases identical to TRBD1. The junction had 17 bases not matched to a gene; V was cut back by 8 bases and J by 10 bases. The CDR3 is 16 amino acids. Germline V lookup: CDR1 MNHEY, CDR2 SMNVEV (reference sequence). The CDR3 region has the DNA TGTGCCAGCTCGGCGACTGGGACAGTTACTTTCTCACCCCTCCACTTT. Translated: CASSATGTVTFSPLHF.

The rearrangement joins TRBV4-3 to TRBJ2-1; D is perhaps TRBD1 (6 bases). Trimming took 2 bases from V and 5 from J, leaving 13 bases between them. Germline V gene data show CDR1 as LGHNA and CDR2 as YSLEER. The CDR3 consists of 15 residues. The CDR3 here is CASSQQQGVHNEQFF. CDR3 bases: TGCGCCAGCAGCCAACAACAGGGTGTGCACAATGAGCAGTTCTTC.

The chain joins TRBV20-1 to TRBJ2-5; maybe TRBD2 (6 bases). The CDR3 has 13 amino acids. Trimming cost V 3 bases and J 0 bases, with 8 bases left between them. Germline V CDR1 and CDR2: DFQATT, SNEGSKA (reference sequence). CDR3 bases: TGCAGTGCTAGTGGGGGGTACCAAGAGACCCAGTACTTC. This translates into CSASGGYQETQYF.

CDR3 sequence: CASSYPLEGGGYTF. The DNA for the CDR3 is TGTGCCAGCAGTTACCCTCTTGAGGGGGGCGGCTACACCTTC. V is TRBV6-2 or TRBV6-3 and J is TRBJ1-2; possibly TRBD1 for D (6 bases). The CDR3 sequence is 14 residues long. Trimming cost V 2 bases and J 8 bases, with 15 bases left between them. CDR1 is MNHEY, CDR2 SVGEGT, per germline.

Only one count was recorded for this clone. The chain has TRBV18 and TRBJ1-1, with D unresolved. Germline V gene sequence: CDR1 KGHSH, CDR2 LQKENI. The CDR3 loop spans 13 amino acids. Trimming stripped 8 bases from V and 1 base from J, with 11 bases between. The CDR3 DNA follows: TGTGCCAGCCGCCTAGGGAGGAACACTGAAGCTTTCTTT. Encoded protein: CASRLGRNTEAFF.

The chain carries TRBV10-3 and TRBJ2-7; no firm D call. With 0 bases removed from V and 7 bases from J, the gap between germline ends came to 13 bases. Germline CDR1 is ENHRY and CDR2 is SYGVKD. The CDR3 runs 14 residues. In DNA, the CDR3 is TGTGCCATCAGTGAGTCGGAGCACCGAGGAGAGCAGTACTTC. Protein sequence: CAISESEHRGEQYF.